This T cell receptor (beta chain) was identified during a study of T cells after yellow fever vaccination. From germline, CDR1 is ENHRY and CDR2 SYGVKD. The CDR3 has 14 residues. The ends were cut back, 4 bases at V and 9 bases at J, with 16 bases in the middle. This clonotype came up a few times. Each CDR3 protein gets one entry after TCRdb re-called the 5' RACE reads with MiXCR. The sample holds hundreds of thousands of distinct CDR3 sequences, roughly an eighth seen once. The source of this sequence is a young man who received the YFV17D yellow fever vaccine. The sample was PBMCs, taken on the day of the yellow fever booster vaccination. The J gene is TRBJ2-1, the V gene TRBV10-3; no clear D gene. DNA for the CDR3: TGTGCCATCAGTGGGCTCCTCCAGGCGACTGAGCAGTTCTTC. It yields the protein CAISGLLQATEQFF.